A single sample is the source of the 24 T cell receptor beta chains below, sequenced in a study of blood T cell repertoires in COVID-19. Data came from immunoSEQ multiplex PCR; TCRdb stores just in-frame clones and leaves some out. The repertoire includes just over 150,000 clones, approximately 84% of them detected once, and 20% to 25% sits in the top ten. Sequencing was carried out using peripheral blood. These receptors were obtained from a woman older than 75 with acute or convalescent COVID-19.

J is TRBJ2-7 and V is TRBV19; D perhaps matches TRBD2 (6 bases). V was shortened by 1 base and J by 4 bases, with 14 bases between the two germline ends. In germline, CDR1 is LNHDA, CDR2 SQIVND (reference sequence). This CDR3 is 15 amino acids long. The CDR3 DNA is TGTGCCAGTAGTATAGGGGACGGGAGTATTTACGAGCAGTACTTC. This codes for CASSIGDGSIYEQYF.

The J gene is TRBJ2-4, the V gene TRBV10-3; 10 bases match TRBD2. The CDR3 is 16 residues long. V trimming: 3 bases; J trimming: 4 bases; junction bases outside the gene matches: 6. Germline V gene sequence: CDR1 ENHRY, CDR2 SYGVKD. The CDR3, as DNA: TGTGCCATCAGTGATACAGGAGCGGGAGGGAAAAACATTCAGTACTTC. Protein product: CAISDTGAGGKNIQYF.

This clone is a singleton in its sample. The genes are TRBV7-2 and TRBJ1-6; tentatively, D is TRBD1 (5 bases). The CDR3 is 15 amino acids. CDR1 is SGHTA, CDR2 FQGNSA, per germline. V dropped 3 bases and J dropped 5 bases, with 11 bases sitting between them. The chain's CDR3 is CASSFRKGNNSPLHF. CDR3 DNA: TGTGCCAGCAGCTTCCGAAAGGGGAATAATTCACCCCTCCACTTT.

The V and J genes are TRBV2 and TRBJ2-1; D is possibly TRBD1 (6 bases). V was trimmed by 7 bases and J by 5 bases, leaving 18 bases between them. CDR1 SNHLY and CDR2 FYNNEI come from the germline V gene. This CDR3 has 15 amino acids. CDR3 protein: CASNLQGPGDNEQFF. For the CDR3, the DNA is TGTGCCAGCAACTTACAGGGTCCCGGCGACAATGAGCAGTTCTTC.

The chain employs TRBV3-1 (or the pseudogene TRBV3-2) and TRBJ2-5; TRBD2 aligns across 13 bases. Unmatched junction bases numbered 15, after V lost 1 base and J lost 4 bases. Germline CDR1 is LGHDT and CDR2 is YNNKEL (reference sequence). The CDR3 spans 20 residues. The CDR3 bases are TGTGCCAGCAGCCAAGGAAGGACTAGCGGGAGCACCTTCGCGGGAGAGACCCAGTACTTC. Encoded protein: CASSQGRTSGSTFAGETQYF.

The gene calls are TRBV24-1 and TRBJ2-3; 9 positions match TRBD1. V lost 3 bases and J lost 0; bases outside the gene matches: 3. The germline V gene has CDR1 KGHDR and CDR2 SFDVKD. This CDR3 has 16 residues. The CDR3 here is CATSDAGQGSTDTQYF. CDR3 DNA: TGTGCCACCAGTGATGCGGGACAGGGAAGCACAGATACGCAGTATTTT.

CDR3 loop: CASSRTSGRDRGFF. The CDR3 DNA sequence: TGTGCCAGCAGCCGCACTAGCGGGAGGGACCGGGGGTTCTTC. The chain uses TRBV11-2 and TRBJ2-1; 13 bases line up with TRBD2. The trim removed 5 bases at V and 15 bases at J, leaving 10 bases unmatched. The CDR3 runs 14 residues. Germline V lookup: CDR1 SGHAT, CDR2 FQNNGV.

The V call is TRBV5-4, the J call TRBJ2-2; no clear D gene. The CDR3 runs to 14 residues. Per germline, CDR1 SGHNT and CDR2 YYREEE (reference sequence). Trimming shortened V by 0 bases and J by 7 bases, and 10 bases separated the two germline ends. The CDR3 nucleotides are TGTGCCAGCAGCTTGGTCCCCGGTGGCGGGGAGCTGTTTTTT. Its translation is CASSLVPGGGELFF.

V gene TRBV3-1 (or the pseudogene TRBV3-2) combines with J gene TRBJ2-7, with D tentatively TRBD1 (5 bases). Germline V CDR1 and CDR2: LGHDT, YNNKEL (reference sequence). This CDR3 region has 13 residues. The germline V and J ends were trimmed by 7 bases and 4 bases, with 14 bases remaining between them. The CDR3 nucleotides read TGTGCCAGCATGGGGCCGTATTCGTACGAGCAGTACTTC. Its protein product is CASMGPYSYEQYF.

The rearrangement uses TRBV18 and TRBJ2-7; D not resolved. Trimming took off 3 bases at V and 2 bases at J, with 11 bases between the two ends. The CDR3 consists of 14 residues. Germline assignment: CDR1 KGHSH and CDR2 LQKENI. In DNA form, the CDR3 reads TGTGCCAGCTCACCGCCTACTCTGCCCTACGAGCAGTACTTC. Amino acids: CASSPPTLPYEQYF.

The chain uses TRBV18 and TRBJ2-7, with D uncertain. V shed 1 base and J shed 1 base, with 5 bases lying between them. Germline V CDR1 and CDR2: KGHSH, LQKENI. The CDR3 loop spans 13 amino acids. CDR3 DNA: TGTGCCAGCTCACCACGGCAGTCCTACGAGCAGTACTTC. It specifies CASSPRQSYEQYF.

V usage is TRBV14 and J usage is TRBJ2-7; TRBD1 might be the D (6 bases). From germline, CDR1 is SGHDN and CDR2 FVKESK. This CDR3 region has 13 residues. V lost 5 bases and J 2 bases, leaving 10 bases between the germline ends. The CDR3 coding sequence is TGTGCCAGCAGCTGGACAGAGCCCTACGAGCAGTACTTC. This gives the protein CASSWTEPYEQYF.

The genes are TRBV7-2 and TRBJ2-3; a possible D gene is TRBD2 (5 bases). The V end lost 3 bases, the J end lost 1 base, and 11 bases lay between the germline ends. CDR1 SGHTA and CDR2 FQGNSA come from the germline V gene. CDR3 size: 15 residues. CDR3 in amino acids: CASSFPLGGTDTQYF. For the CDR3, the DNA is TGTGCCAGCAGCTTCCCTCTGGGAGGCACAGATACGCAGTATTTT.

The V and J genes are TRBV6-5 and TRBJ1-2; D gene uncertain. V was clipped by 10 bases and J by 6 bases, with 15 bases between them. CDR3 length equals 12 residues. Germline V gene data show CDR1 as MNHEY and CDR2 as SVGAGI. The CDR3 reads CATLGRGDGYTF. CDR3 DNA sequence: TGTGCCACCTTAGGACGCGGGGATGGCTACACCTTC.

This chain connects TRBV30 to TRBJ1-1; no definite D call. Trimming left V 0 bases short and J 5 bases short, with 10 bases between. CDR3 length equals 13 residues. Germline V CDR1 and CDR2: GTSNPN, SVGIG (reference sequence). The CDR3 nucleotides read TGTGCCTGGAGTGTGTCCGGGGATACTGAAGCTTTCTTT. Residues: CAWSVSGDTEAFF.

The chain links TRBV27 to TRBJ1-2, with D possibly matching TRBD1 (6 bases). CDR3 length equals 15 residues. Trimming stripped 3 bases from V and 6 bases from J, with 17 bases between. The germline gives CDR1 MNHEY, CDR2 SMNVEV (reference sequence). The CDR3 nucleotides read TGTGCCAGCAGTTTCGGGGCAGGGGCGGTGGATGGCTACACCTTC. The encoded protein is CASSFGAGAVDGYTF.

The CDR3 sequence: CASSSERAIRHAFF. In nucleotides, the CDR3 is TGTGCCAGCAGTTCAGAGAGGGCGATCCGTCACGCTTTCTTT. The chain employs TRBV6-2 or TRBV6-3 and TRBJ1-1, with D hard to call. There are 14 residues in the CDR3. The V gene's germline CDR1 is MNHEY and CDR2 SVGEGT. The V end lost 4 bases, the J end lost 11 bases, and 20 bases lay between the germline ends.

A single count supports this clone. J is TRBJ2-5 and V is TRBV6-5; D is unclear. CDR1 and CDR2 (germline): MNHEY, SVGAGI. Trimming removed 5 bases from V and 4 bases from J, with 5 bases in between. The CDR3 has 11 amino acids. The CDR3 is CASSIGETQYF. The CDR3 bases are TGTGCCAGCAGTATCGGAGAGACCCAGTACTTC.

This chain joins TRBV7-9 and TRBJ1-1; D not resolved. V lost 2 bases and J lost 8, with 12 bases in between. Germline lookup yields CDR1 SEHNR and CDR2 FQNEAQ (reference sequence). The CDR3 has 13 residues. CDR3 DNA: TGTGCCAGCAGCTTAAACAGTTTAACCGAAGCTTTCTTT. Amino acid sequence: CASSLNSLTEAFF.

The J gene is TRBJ1-5, the V gene TRBV6-5, with TRBD1 as a possible D gene (5 bases). Trimming took off 0 bases at V and 2 bases at J, with 11 bases between the two ends. The CDR3 spans 16 residues. Germline assignment: CDR1 MNHEY and CDR2 SVGAGI. CDR3 protein: CASSYSPGGGNQPQHF. The CDR3 bases are TGTGCCAGCAGTTACTCCCCGGGGGGGGGCAATCAGCCCCAGCATTTT.

The CDR3 nucleotides read TGTGCCAGCAGCGTTACCGGTGGGGGGAGCGGTGAAAAACTGTTTTTT. It specifies CASSVTGGGSGEKLFF. This chain links TRBV9 with TRBJ1-4, with D possibly being TRBD1 (5 bases). This CDR3 has 16 amino acids. The V gene's germline CDR1 is SGDLS and CDR2 YYNGEE. The V end was cut by 2 bases, the J end by 7 bases, with 18 bases between. The full variable domain, rest sourced from reference TRBV9 and TRBJ1-4, is DSGVTQTPKHLITATGQRVTLRCSPRSGDLSVYWYQQSLDQGLQFLIQYYNGEERAKGNILERFSAQQFPDLHSELNLSSLELGDSALYFCASSVTGGGSGEKLFFGSGTQLSVL.

The J gene is TRBJ1-2, the V gene TRBV6-5; a possible D gene is TRBD1 (6 bases). Trimming took 5 bases from V and 1 from J, leaving 11 bases between them. From germline, CDR1 is MNHEY and CDR2 SVGAGI. This CDR3 contains 14 residues. The CDR3 coding sequence is TGTGCCAGCAGTATCGACAGGAGTAACTATGGCTACACCTTC. Translation: CASSIDRSNYGYTF.

The chain recombines TRBV18 with TRBJ2-3; 8 nucleotides line up with TRBD2. This CDR3 contains 15 residues. Germline V lookup: CDR1 KGHSH, CDR2 LQKENI. J gave up 5 bases and V 2 bases, and 6 bases lay outside the gene matches. As DNA, the CDR3 is TGTGCCAGCTCACCAATAGCGGGATCGGAAGATACGCAGTATTTT. Encoded protein: CASSPIAGSEDTQYF.

The chain is built from TRBV10-2 and TRBJ1-2; D ambiguous. The CDR3 runs to 15 residues. V shed 2 bases and J shed 2 bases, with 12 bases lying between them. Germline assignment: CDR1 WSHSY and CDR2 SAAADI. Here the CDR3 reads CASSEQVTSNYGYTF. CDR3 coding DNA: TGCGCCAGCAGTGAGCAGGTGACATCCAACTATGGCTACACCTTC.